The 29 T cell receptor beta chains given below trace back to one sample, sequenced in a study of shared clonotypes between healthy human individuals (dated by TCRdb to 2018 to 2021). The library was obtained by the immunoSEQ multiplex PCR assay. TCRdb mirrors the immuneACCESS table, restricted to in-frame sequences. Some clones are absent from its copies; in checked studies, under half trace to an unresolved V gene, and the reason for the others is unknown. The sample table shows about a million clones, and 70% to 80% are seen once. The ten largest clones take up about 0.89% of the sample. Sequences were obtained from memory CD4+ T cells from PBMCs. In light of the paper, this sample's cell subset or site label describes: CD45RA-negative fraction. These receptors were collected from a man younger than 30 in good health. Some clones in this sample may be carry-over from other donors' samples.

The sample holds a few counts of this clone. The DNA for the CDR3 is TGTGCCAGCAGCTTACACCCCAGCGGGAGGGCCATAGATACGCAGTATTTT. Protein product: CASSLHPSGRAIDTQYF. The chain links TRBV5-8 to TRBJ2-3, with 10 bases aligning to TRBD2. CDR3 length: 17 residues. Trimming at V came to 2 bases and at J to 5 bases, leaving 11 bases not matched to a gene. CDR1 and CDR2 (germline): SGHTS, YDEGEE.

The CDR3 region is CASSQTGTAVYEQYF. DNA of the CDR3: TGTGCCAGCAGCCAAACCGGGACGGCAGTCTACGAGCAGTACTTC. The rearrangement joins TRBV5-4 to TRBJ2-7; D may match TRBD1 or TRBD2 (5 bases each). V was trimmed by 4 bases and J by 3 bases, leaving 17 bases between them. CDR3 length: 15 residues. The V gene's germline CDR1 is SGHNT and CDR2 YYREEE (reference sequence).

This clone was counted between two and nine times. The chain carries TRBV4-2 and TRBJ1-2; D may be TRBD1 (5 bases). The CDR3 runs to 17 residues. V lost 2 bases, J lost 4 bases, and 20 bases lay in between. Germline assignment: CDR1 LGHNA and CDR2 YNFKEQ. CDR3 region: CASSQLETNGGGYGYTF. The CDR3 nucleotides are TGTGCCAGCAGCCAACTGGAGACGAACGGGGGGGGCTATGGCTACACCTTC.

Many counts were recorded for this clone. The chain recombines TRBV9 with TRBJ2-2; 8 bases match TRBD1. CDR3 length equals 16 residues. Germline V gene data show CDR1 as SGDLS and CDR2 as YYNGEE. V trimming: 0 bases; J trimming: 4 bases; junction bases outside the gene matches: 5. CDR3 sequence reads: CASSVDAQGATGELFF. Written as DNA, the CDR3 is TGTGCCAGCAGCGTAGACGCCCAGGGGGCCACCGGGGAGCTGTTTTTT.

The chain carries TRBV11-2 and TRBJ1-3; unclear D gene. V gave up 5 bases and J gave up 0 bases, with 8 bases separating them. Germline assignment: CDR1 SGHAT and CDR2 FQNNGV. The CDR3 totals 14 residues. The CDR3 spells CASSPGISGNTIYF. The CDR3 DNA reads TGTGCCAGCAGCCCCGGGATCTCTGGAAACACCATATATTTT.

The chain is built from TRBV2 and TRBJ2-1; D not resolved. This CDR3 comprises 13 residues. V was shortened by 8 bases and J by 0 bases, with 8 bases between the two germline ends. CDR1 and CDR2 from the germline V gene are SNHLY and FYNNEI. CDR3 protein: CASDPPSYNEQFF. The CDR3 coding sequence is TGTGCCAGCGACCCCCCCTCCTACAATGAGCAGTTCTTC.

In the case of this clone: Within the sample, other DNA sequences also encode this same CDR3. The genes are TRBV5-1 and TRBJ2-3; no firm D call. Germline CDR1 is SGHRS and CDR2 is YFSETQ. Trimming took off 0 bases at V and 1 base at J, with 9 bases between the two ends. The length of the CDR3 is 15 residues. CDR3 loop: CASSLGVPGTDTQYF. CDR3 coding DNA: TGCGCCAGCAGCTTGGGCGTACCTGGCACAGATACGCAGTATTTT.

This sequence joins TRBV28 and TRBJ2-1, with a tentative D call TRBD2 (5 bases). CDR3 length equals 13 residues. Germline assignment: CDR1 MDHEN and CDR2 SYDVKM. V was shortened by 3 bases and J by 10 bases, with 13 bases between the two germline ends. As DNA, the CDR3 is TGTGCCAGCAGTTTTCTCCGCCCGGGGGAGCAGTTCTTC. This codes for CASSFLRPGEQFF.

This clone showed up just a few times. This chain uses TRBV19 with TRBJ1-2; TRBD1 might be the D (6 bases). CDR1 and CDR2 from the germline V gene are LNHDA and SQIVND (reference sequence). The V end lost 3 bases, the J end lost 3 bases, and 11 bases lay between the germline ends. CDR3 length: 14 residues. The CDR3 loop reads CASSIRAGDYGYTF. The CDR3 coding sequence is TGTGCCAGTAGTATTCGGGCAGGGGACTATGGCTACACCTTC.

This rearrangement joins TRBV5-1 to TRBJ1-2; a possible D gene is TRBD1 (5 bases). The CDR3 has 14 residues. The V and J ends lost 2 bases and 8 bases respectively, with 16 bases between them. The germline gives CDR1 SGHRS, CDR2 YFSETQ. DNA of the CDR3: TGCGCCAGCAGCTTCCCGCAGGGAATGGAGGGCTACACCTTC. Its translation is CASSFPQGMEGYTF.

This clone occurred a few times. V and J are TRBV28 and TRBJ2-3, with 10 bases matching TRBD1. Unmatched junction bases numbered 6, after V lost 3 bases and J lost 3 bases. Looked up from germline, CDR1 is MDHEN and CDR2 is SYDVKM. The CDR3 runs 16 residues. CDR3 protein: CASSLGLGQGTDTQYF. The CDR3 region has the DNA TGTGCCAGCAGTTTGGGATTGGGACAGGGGACAGATACGCAGTATTTT.

This chain links TRBV12-1 with TRBJ2-1; TRBD1, the table's D call, was not compared with the DNA. TRBV12-1 is classified as a pseudogene. CDR3 length: 17 amino acids. This CDR3 is CASSFADRGPSYNEQFF. The CDR3 DNA is TGTGCCAGCAGCTTCGCCGACAGGGGGCCCTCCTACAATGAGCAGTTCTTC.

V is TRBV6-5 and J is TRBJ2-5; D possibly matches TRBD1 or TRBD2 (5 bases each). CDR3 length equals 13 residues. V was pared by 8 bases and J by 5 bases, with 15 bases between. Germline V gene data show CDR1 as MNHEY and CDR2 as SVGAGI. As DNA, the CDR3 is TGTGCCAGCGGCTTGATGGGACCGGAGACCCAGTACTTC. This sequence encodes CASGLMGPETQYF.

The rearrangement links TRBV28 to TRBJ2-5, with D perhaps TRBD2 (5 bases). The J call is uncertain, as TRBJ2-7 better fits the DNA end. Germline lookup yields CDR1 MDHEN and CDR2 SYDVKM. CDR3 size: 13 residues. The CDR3 bases are TGTGCCAGCAGTTCTCCAGCGGCCTACGAGCAGTACTTC. Protein: CASSSPAAYEQYF.

The V call is TRBV5-4, the J call TRBJ1-1; D is ambiguous. The CDR3 has 14 residues. V was trimmed by 4 bases and J by 0 bases, leaving 10 bases between them. The germline CDR1 and CDR2 sequences are SGHNT and YYREEE (reference sequence). The CDR3 region is CASSLTTVNTEAFF. The CDR3 nucleotides read TGTGCCAGCAGCCTTACTACAGTGAACACTGAAGCTTTCTTT.

This chain uses TRBV7-6 with TRBJ2-2; 9 bases are shared with TRBD2. Germline trimming cut 1 base from V and 1 base from J; bases unmatched to any gene: 7. The CDR3 contains 18 residues. Germline CDR1 reads SGHVS; CDR2 reads FNYEAQ. CDR3 DNA sequence: TGTGCCAGCAGCTTAGTGGCGAGTAGCGGGGGGAACACCGGGGAGCTGTTTTTT. Its protein product is CASSLVASSGGNTGELFF.

The chain carries TRBV23-1 and TRBJ2-1, with D possibly TRBD1 on 7 matching bases. TRBV23-1 is annotated as an ORF whose role is uncertain. V lost 0 bases and J 3 bases, leaving 12 bases between the germline ends. This CDR3 is 16 amino acids long. CDR3 protein: CASSQSHQGGYNEQFF. DNA for the CDR3: TGCGCCAGCAGTCAATCGCACCAGGGGGGCTACAATGAGCAGTTCTTC.

The genes are TRBV19 and TRBJ2-3; 7 nucleotides match TRBD2. The ends lost 2 bases at V and 2 bases at J; junction bases unmatched: 10. The germline V gene has CDR1 LNHDA and CDR2 SQIVND (reference sequence). This CDR3 region has 17 residues. The CDR3 DNA reads as TGTGCCAGTAGTATAAGGGGAGGGTCTTACCTCACAGATACGCAGTATTTT. It encodes CASSIRGGSYLTDTQYF.

The chain recombines TRBV27 with TRBJ2-7; 7 bases align to TRBD2. Germline V gene data show CDR1 as MNHEY and CDR2 as SMNVEV (reference sequence). V was clipped by 2 bases and J by 6 bases; unmatched bases: 10. The CDR3 is 15 residues long. CDR3 in amino acids: CASSLGREGRSEQYF. In DNA, the CDR3 is TGTGCCAGCAGTTTAGGGAGGGAGGGGAGGTCCGAGCAGTACTTC.

The chain joins TRBV6-5 to TRBJ2-1; weak D call: TRBD1 (6 bases). The CDR3 loop spans 13 amino acids. Germline values: CDR1 MNHEY, CDR2 SVGAGI. Between the trimmed V and J ends, which lost 5 bases and 3 bases, there was a span of 8 bases. The DNA of the CDR3 is TGTGCCAGCAGTGTGACAGGCTACAATGAGCAGTTCTTC. This gives the protein CASSVTGYNEQFF.

The chain couples TRBV6-1 to TRBJ2-2; no definite D call. V was trimmed by 0 bases and J by 2 bases, leaving 10 bases between them. The germline V gene has CDR1 MNHNS and CDR2 SASEGT. This CDR3 is built from 16 residues. This CDR3 reads CASSEARRRNTGELFF. In DNA, the CDR3 is TGTGCCAGCAGTGAAGCGCGGAGACGTAACACCGGGGAGCTGTTTTTT.

V is TRBV18 and J is TRBJ2-2; D unresolved. CDR1 is KGHSH, CDR2 LQKENI, per germline. This CDR3 spans 14 amino acids. V dropped 3 bases and J dropped 6 bases, with 11 bases sitting between them. The CDR3 reads CASSPDIVAGELFF. In nucleotides, the CDR3 is TGTGCCAGCTCACCTGACATTGTCGCCGGGGAGCTGTTTTTT.

V is TRBV7-7 and J is TRBJ2-3; TRBD1 aligns across 8 bases. Germline values: CDR1 SSHAT, CDR2 FNYEAQ (reference sequence). The CDR3 runs 13 residues. V lost 1 base, J lost 6 bases, and 0 bases stayed unmatched. CDR3 region: CASSLGQGDTQYF. CDR3 coding DNA: TGTGCCAGCAGCTTAGGACAGGGGGATACGCAGTATTTT.

This clone was counted between two and nine times. The V gene is TRBV18, the J gene TRBJ2-2; D is undetermined. V lost 3 bases and J 1 base, leaving 12 bases between the germline ends. Germline V gene sequence: CDR1 KGHSH, CDR2 LQKENI. CDR3 size: 16 residues. As DNA, the CDR3 is TGTGCCAGCTCACCTTGGCCGGGTCTGAACACCGGGGAGCTGTTTTTT. The encoded protein is CASSPWPGLNTGELFF.

The table lists this clone with a few counts. The chain joins TRBV27 to TRBJ2-3, with TRBD2 matching over 7 bases. CDR3 length: 14 amino acids. V was pared by 6 bases and J by 0 bases, with 3 bases of the junction left unmatched. Germline V gene data show CDR1 as MNHEY and CDR2 as SMNVEV (reference sequence). CDR3 region: CASSPSGSTDTQYF. The DNA of the CDR3 is TGTGCCAGCAGCCCTAGCGGTAGCACAGATACGCAGTATTTT.

As to this clone: No conserved phenylalanine or tryptophan ends this CDR3, so it is likely a read error. It is unclear where the CDR3 begins or ends on the DNA, so no DNA is shown, and the CDR3 is as TCRdb lists it. This chain uses TRBV2 with TRBJ2-7; the table calls TRBD1, which could not be checked here. The CDR3 has 11 amino acids, counting both end residues. Per germline, CDR1 SNHLY and CDR2 FYNNEI. The CDR3 spells CASSEPDRISL.

The rearrangement uses TRBV28 and TRBJ1-5; D unclear. This CDR3 has 15 residues. Germline V CDR1 and CDR2: MDHEN, SYDVKM. With 6 bases removed from V and 2 bases from J, the gap between germline ends came to 14 bases. This chain's CDR3 is CASSPTIRGNQPQHF. In nucleotides, the CDR3 is TGTGCCAGCAGCCCTACCATTCGGGGCAATCAGCCCCAGCATTTT.

The chain couples TRBV28 to TRBJ2-3, with TRBD2 matching over 13 bases. The CDR3 is made up of 21 amino acids. Germline V gene lookup returns CDR1 MDHEN and CDR2 SYDVKM. V dropped 0 bases and J dropped 2; count of bases not matched to a gene: 14. The DNA for the CDR3 is TGTGCCAGCAGTTTATGGGTCTTAGGGACTAGCGGGAAGGAAGACACAGATACGCAGTATTTT. Translation: CASSLWVLGTSGKEDTDTQYF.

A remark on this clone: One base away lies a much larger clone, so this may be a sequencing read error. This CDR3 is also generated by other DNA sequences in the sample. The chain joins TRBV7-9 to TRBJ1-5, with D perhaps TRBD1 (5 bases). The CDR3 covers 14 residues. Germline CDR1 reads SEHNR; CDR2 reads FQNEAQ (reference sequence). The V and J ends lost 5 bases and 4 bases respectively, with 12 bases between them. CDR3: CASSPGGGNQPQHF. For the CDR3, the DNA is TGTGCCAGCAGCCCCGGGGGGGGTAATCAGCCCCAGCATTTT. Together with reference TRBV7-9 and TRBJ1-5, the CDR3 gives the full variable domain: DTGVSQNPRHKITKRGQNVTFRCDPISEHNRLYWYRQTLGQGPEFLTYFQNEAQLEKSRLLSDRFSAERPKGSFSTLEIQRTEQGDSAMYLCASSPGGGNQPQHFGDGTRLSIL.